The rows below give T cell receptor beta chains drawn from one sample of a study of blood T cell repertoires in COVID-19. Clones were read by immunoSEQ multiplex PCR, and TCRdb kept only the in-frame ones, dropping some. The data contain 95,000 to 110,000 clones, roughly 90% of them singletons. The sequenced material came from peripheral blood. The receptors were sampled from a human donor in a cohort sampled during active COVID-19. Each CDR3 is given with its conserved first and last residue. D genes are given only for firm matches. Size is stated for part of the rows, as once, few or many counts, or as a class when the clone is expanded.

v_call: TRBV11-1
clone_size: NA
d_call: TRBD1
j_call: TRBJ2-7
cdr3_nt: TGTGCCAGCAGCCCCGGTTGGGGACAGGGCTCCTACGAGCAGTACTTC
cdr3_aa: CASSPGWGQGSYEQYF

v_call: TRBV2
clone_size: once
d_call: TRBD1
j_call: TRBJ2-7
cdr3_nt: TGTGCCAGCATATGGGACAGGGTCTCCTACGAGCAGTACTTC
cdr3_aa: CASIWDRVSYEQYF

v_call: TRBV24-1
clone_size: NA
d_call: NA
j_call: TRBJ1-1
cdr3_nt: TGTGCCACCAGTGATCTCTATAAGTCTGAAGCTTTCTTT
cdr3_aa: CATSDLYKSEAFF

v_call: TRBV2
clone_size: NA
d_call: TRBD1
j_call: TRBJ1-5
cdr3_nt: TGTGCCAGCAGTAGGACAGGGGGCGGGAGCAATCAGCCCCAGCATTTT
cdr3_aa: CASSRTGGGSNQPQHF

v_call: TRBV4-1
clone_size: NA
d_call: TRBD1
j_call: TRBJ2-5
cdr3_nt: TGCGCCAGCAGTTGGACAGGGCGGGAGACCCAGTACTTC
cdr3_aa: CASSWTGRETQYF

v_call: TRBV2
clone_size: NA
d_call: TRBD1
j_call: TRBJ2-7
cdr3_nt: TGTGCCAGCAGTGTAGGAGGGGACAGGGAGTACGAGCAGTACTTC
cdr3_aa: CASSVGGDREYEQYF

v_call: TRBV29-1
clone_size: NA
d_call: NA
j_call: TRBJ2-5
cdr3_nt: TGCAGCGTTGAGAACAGGCGGGAGACCCAGTACTTC
cdr3_aa: CSVENRRETQYF

v_call: TRBV28
clone_size: NA
d_call: TRBD2
j_call: TRBJ2-1
cdr3_nt: TGTGCCAGCAACGGGTTCGGGGGGGCATACAATGAGCAGTTCTTC
cdr3_aa: CASNGFGGAYNEQFF

v_call: TRBV28
clone_size: NA
d_call: NA
j_call: TRBJ1-1
cdr3_nt: TGTGCCAGCAGCCCCCAGATGGGGCCCACTGAAGCTTTCTTT
cdr3_aa: CASSPQMGPTEAFF

v_call: TRBV7-9
clone_size: NA
d_call: NA
j_call: TRBJ1-6
cdr3_nt: TGTGCCAGCAGCTTACAAGGGGTCCGTAATTCACCCCTCCACTTT
cdr3_aa: CASSLQGVRNSPLHF

v_call: TRBV5-3
clone_size: NA
d_call: TRBD1
j_call: TRBJ1-2
cdr3_nt: TGTGCCAGAAGGCCCGGACAGGGATTAATCTCGAACTATGGCTACACCTTC
cdr3_aa: CARRPGQGLISNYGYTF

v_call: TRBV4-2
clone_size: once
d_call: NA
j_call: TRBJ2-2
cdr3_nt: TGTGCCAGCAGCCGGGGACAGAACACCGGGGAGCTGTTTTTT
cdr3_aa: CASSRGQNTGELFF

v_call: TRBV28
clone_size: NA
d_call: TRBD2
j_call: TRBJ2-1
cdr3_nt: TGTGCCAGCAGTCGCCGGAGGTTGGTAGCGGGAGAAAGGTTTTTCTTC
cdr3_aa: CASSRRRLVAGERFFF

v_call: TRBV4-1
clone_size: NA
d_call: NA
j_call: TRBJ2-1
cdr3_nt: TGCGCCAGCAGCCCGCAAGTGGCGGGCTACAATGAGCAGTTCTTC
cdr3_aa: CASSPQVAGYNEQFF

v_call: TRBV6-4
clone_size: NA
d_call: TRBD2
j_call: TRBJ2-7
cdr3_nt: TGTGCCAGCATGGGACTAGCGGGAGGCTTAGCACCCTACGAGCAGTACTTC
cdr3_aa: CASMGLAGGLAPYEQYF

v_call: TRBV24-1
clone_size: NA
d_call: TRBD2
j_call: TRBJ2-7
cdr3_nt: TGTGCCACCAGTGGCGGGAGCTCCTACGAGCAGTACTTC
cdr3_aa: CATSGGSSYEQYF

v_call: TRBV10-3
clone_size: NA
d_call: NA
j_call: TRBJ2-7
cdr3_nt: TGTGCCATCAGTGAGTCAGGACAGAGCTACGAGCAGTACTTC
cdr3_aa: CAISESGQSYEQYF

v_call: TRBV24-1
clone_size: NA
d_call: NA
j_call: TRBJ2-7
cdr3_nt: TGTGCCACCAGTAACCGGGACACCTACGAGCAGTACTTC
cdr3_aa: CATSNRDTYEQYF

v_call: TRBV5-1
clone_size: NA
d_call: NA
j_call: TRBJ2-5
cdr3_nt: TGCGCCAGCAGCTTTGGGGCCCACAGTGACCCCAAAGAGACCCAGTACTTC
cdr3_aa: CASSFGAHSDPKETQYF

v_call: TRBV5-6
clone_size: NA
d_call: TRBD1
j_call: TRBJ1-2
cdr3_nt: TGTGCCAGCAGCTTTACGACAGGGGGCGCGGATGGCTACACCTTC
cdr3_aa: CASSFTTGGADGYTF

v_call: TRBV3-1/TRBV3-2
clone_size: NA
d_call: TRBD2
j_call: TRBJ2-5
cdr3_nt: TGTGCCAGCAGTCTGGTGAGCGGGGGGGACGGGACCCAGTACTTC
cdr3_aa: CASSLVSGGDGTQYF

v_call: TRBV11-2
clone_size: NA
d_call: TRBD2
j_call: TRBJ2-2
cdr3_nt: TGTGCCAGCAGCTCCCTCCTGCGGGGGGGCACCGGGGAGCTGTTTTTT
cdr3_aa: CASSSLLRGGTGELFF

v_call: TRBV19
clone_size: NA
d_call: NA
j_call: TRBJ1-2
cdr3_nt: TGTGCCAGTAGTAAGGAGGCAAGTCGCTATGGCTACACCTTC
cdr3_aa: CASSKEASRYGYTF

v_call: TRBV7-8
clone_size: NA
d_call: NA
j_call: TRBJ1-5
cdr3_nt: TGTGCCAGCAGCATAGGACGGGATGGTCGACAGCCCCAGCATTTT
cdr3_aa: CASSIGRDGRQPQHF

v_call: TRBV3-1/TRBV3-2
clone_size: NA
d_call: NA
j_call: TRBJ1-1
cdr3_nt: TGTGCCAGCAGCCAAGGACATTTGAAAGCTTTCTTT
cdr3_aa: CASSQGHLKAFF

v_call: TRBV5-4
clone_size: few
d_call: TRBD2
j_call: TRBJ2-7
cdr3_nt: TGTGCCAGCAGCTTACGAACTAGCGGGGGGTACTGGGACTTC
cdr3_aa: CASSLRTSGGYWDF

v_call: TRBV4-2
clone_size: NA
d_call: NA
j_call: TRBJ1-5
cdr3_nt: TGTGCCAGCAGCCAAGATGCGGGTCGGCTCGATCAGCCCCAGCATTTT
cdr3_aa: CASSQDAGRLDQPQHF

v_call: TRBV25-1
clone_size: NA
d_call: NA
j_call: TRBJ2-1
cdr3_nt: TGTGCCAGCAGTCGACACTACAATGAGCAGTTCTTC
cdr3_aa: CASSRHYNEQFF

v_call: TRBV28
clone_size: medium-sized
d_call: NA
j_call: TRBJ2-7
cdr3_nt: TGTGCCAGCAGCAGCCTCCGCCAGGCCGTCTACGAGCAGTACTTC
cdr3_aa: CASSSLRQAVYEQYF

v_call: TRBV19
clone_size: NA
d_call: NA
j_call: TRBJ2-7
cdr3_nt: TGTGCCAGTAGTATAGGGACAGGAGGGTCCTACGAGCAGTACTTC
cdr3_aa: CASSIGTGGSYEQYF

v_call: TRBV13
clone_size: NA
d_call: TRBD2
j_call: TRBJ2-5
cdr3_nt: TGTGCCAGCAGCTCCCTGCTCAAGCGGGGGAAGTGGGAGACCCAGTACTTC
cdr3_aa: CASSSLLKRGKWETQYF

v_call: TRBV6-1
clone_size: NA
d_call: NA
j_call: TRBJ2-5
cdr3_nt: TGTGCCAGCAGTGAAGCAATCCAGGGCCCCTGGGGGACCCAGTACTTC
cdr3_aa: CASSEAIQGPWGTQYF

v_call: TRBV28
clone_size: NA
d_call: NA
j_call: TRBJ2-7
cdr3_nt: TGTGCCAGCAGTTTAGGGCAGGGGAACTACGAGCAGTACTTC
cdr3_aa: CASSLGQGNYEQYF

v_call: TRBV6-5
clone_size: NA
d_call: NA
j_call: TRBJ2-7
cdr3_nt: TGTGCCAGCTCACAAGGAGATGGCTCCTACGAGCAGTACTTC
cdr3_aa: CASSQGDGSYEQYF

v_call: TRBV6-5
clone_size: NA
d_call: TRBD1
j_call: TRBJ1-1
cdr3_nt: TGTGCCAGCAGTTCGGGACAGGGGGCGACTGAAGCTTTCTTT
cdr3_aa: CASSSGQGATEAFF

v_call: TRBV19
clone_size: NA
d_call: TRBD1
j_call: TRBJ2-7
cdr3_nt: TGTGCCAGTAGCCAGGGACAGGGACTCTACGAGCAGTACTTC
cdr3_aa: CASSQGQGLYEQYF

v_call: TRBV2
clone_size: NA
d_call: NA
j_call: TRBJ1-1
cdr3_nt: TGTGCCAGCAGTGAAGTGGGGCGCACTGAAGCTTTCTTT
cdr3_aa: CASSEVGRTEAFF

v_call: TRBV25-1
clone_size: NA
d_call: NA
j_call: TRBJ1-4
cdr3_nt: TGTGCCAGCAGTGAACAGGGTGCGGAGGAAAAACTGTTTTTT
cdr3_aa: CASSEQGAEEKLFF

v_call: TRBV28
clone_size: NA
d_call: TRBD1
j_call: TRBJ1-5
cdr3_nt: TGTGCCAGCAGTACTTCCGGGCAGGGGGCTACTCCCCAGCATTTT
cdr3_aa: CASSTSGQGATPQHF

v_call: TRBV3-1/TRBV3-2
clone_size: NA
d_call: NA
j_call: TRBJ1-1
cdr3_nt: TGTGCCAGCAGCCAAGATCAGGGAGGCACTGAAGCTTTCTTT
cdr3_aa: CASSQDQGGTEAFF

v_call: TRBV2
clone_size: NA
d_call: TRBD2
j_call: TRBJ2-1
cdr3_nt: TGTGCCAGCAGTGACCCTAGCGGGAAGGACTATGAGCAGTTCTTC
cdr3_aa: CASSDPSGKDYEQFF

v_call: TRBV3-1/TRBV3-2
clone_size: NA
d_call: NA
j_call: TRBJ2-1
cdr3_nt: TGTGCCAGCAGCTACACTCACAGGAACAATGAGCAGTTCTTC
cdr3_aa: CASSYTHRNNEQFF

v_call: TRBV15
clone_size: NA
d_call: TRBD1
j_call: TRBJ1-5
cdr3_nt: TGTGCCACCAGCAGTCAACAGGGGGCTGGTAGCAATCAGCCCCAGCATTTT
cdr3_aa: CATSSQQGAGSNQPQHF

v_call: TRBV7-8
clone_size: once
d_call: TRBD2
j_call: TRBJ2-7
cdr3_nt: TGTGCCAGCAGCCCGTTAGCGGGGGGGCCGGGTGAGCAGTACTTC
cdr3_aa: CASSPLAGGPGEQYF

v_call: TRBV4-1
clone_size: NA
d_call: TRBD1
j_call: TRBJ2-6
cdr3_nt: TGCGCCAGCAGCCAAGCGGGACAGTGGCGGGCCAACGTCCTGACTTTC
cdr3_aa: CASSQAGQWRANVLTF

v_call: TRBV11-2
clone_size: few
d_call: NA
j_call: TRBJ2-1
cdr3_nt: TGTGCCAGCAGCTCGTCCGGGAATCGTAATGAGCAGTTCTTC
cdr3_aa: CASSSSGNRNEQFF

v_call: TRBV27
clone_size: NA
d_call: NA
j_call: TRBJ1-4
cdr3_nt: TGTGCCAGCAGTTTATCGGAGTACGTTGCAACTAATGAAAAACTGTTTTTT
cdr3_aa: CASSLSEYVATNEKLFF

v_call: TRBV2
clone_size: NA
d_call: NA
j_call: TRBJ1-1
cdr3_nt: TGTGCCAGCAGGAGGACAGAGTTGAACACTGAAGCTTTCTTT
cdr3_aa: CASRRTELNTEAFF

v_call: TRBV28
clone_size: NA
d_call: TRBD1
j_call: TRBJ1-6
cdr3_nt: TGTGCCAGCAGTCTGCGCGGGGACAGGGTCTATAATTCACCCCTCCACTTT
cdr3_aa: CASSLRGDRVYNSPLHF

v_call: TRBV15
clone_size: NA
d_call: NA
j_call: TRBJ2-1
cdr3_nt: TGTGCCACCAGCCGTGAGCGAGCGGGCGTCTATGAGCAGTTCTTC
cdr3_aa: CATSRERAGVYEQFF

v_call: TRBV5-4
clone_size: NA
d_call: TRBD2
j_call: TRBJ2-5
cdr3_nt: TGTGCCAGCAGCTTGGACCCCCCTCTAGCGGGGGGGGGCCAAGAGACCCAGTACTTC
cdr3_aa: CASSLDPPLAGGGQETQYF

v_call: TRBV2
clone_size: once
d_call: NA
j_call: TRBJ2-1
cdr3_nt: TGTGCCAGCAGTTCATCGAGAGGGAGTGCGCTGCATGAGCAGTTCTTC
cdr3_aa: CASSSSRGSALHEQFF

v_call: TRBV19
clone_size: NA
d_call: TRBD2
j_call: TRBJ2-5
cdr3_nt: TGTGCCAGTACCTACGCGGGGGGAGGAGAGACCCAGTACTTC
cdr3_aa: CASTYAGGGETQYF

v_call: TRBV29-1
clone_size: NA
d_call: NA
j_call: TRBJ2-2
cdr3_nt: TGCAGCGTTGGCGGCGGGAACAGGGAGCTGTTTTTT
cdr3_aa: CSVGGGNRELFF

v_call: TRBV12-3/TRBV12-4
clone_size: NA
d_call: NA
j_call: TRBJ1-1
cdr3_nt: TGTGCCAGCCGGGGGAATTTTCATCGAGCTTTCTTT
cdr3_aa: CASRGNFHRAFF